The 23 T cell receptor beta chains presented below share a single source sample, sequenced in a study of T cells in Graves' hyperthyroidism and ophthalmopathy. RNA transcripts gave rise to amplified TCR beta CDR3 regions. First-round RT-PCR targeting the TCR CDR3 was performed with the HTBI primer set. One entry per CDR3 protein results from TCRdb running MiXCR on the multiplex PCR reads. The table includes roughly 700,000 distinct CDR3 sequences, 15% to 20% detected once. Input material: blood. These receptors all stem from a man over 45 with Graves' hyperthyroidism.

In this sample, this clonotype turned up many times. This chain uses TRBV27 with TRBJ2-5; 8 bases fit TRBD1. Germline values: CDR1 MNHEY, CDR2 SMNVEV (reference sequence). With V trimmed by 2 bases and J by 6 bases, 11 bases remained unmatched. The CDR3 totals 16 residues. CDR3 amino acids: CASSLLGPGGAKTQYF. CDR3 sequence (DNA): TGTGCCAGCAGTTTACTAGGACCAGGGGGCGCAAAGACCCAGTACTTC.

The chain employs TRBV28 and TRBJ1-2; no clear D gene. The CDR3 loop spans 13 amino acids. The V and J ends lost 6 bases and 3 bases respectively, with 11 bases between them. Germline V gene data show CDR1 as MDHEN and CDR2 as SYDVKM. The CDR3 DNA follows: TGTGCCAGCAGAGGTTTCGGTGACTATGGCTACACCTTC. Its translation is CASRGFGDYGYTF.

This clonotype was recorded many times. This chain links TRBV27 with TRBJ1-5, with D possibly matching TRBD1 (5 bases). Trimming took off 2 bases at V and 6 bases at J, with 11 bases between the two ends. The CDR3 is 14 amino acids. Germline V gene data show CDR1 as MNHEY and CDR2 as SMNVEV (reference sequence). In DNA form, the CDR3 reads TGTGCCAGCAGTTTACAGGGTTTTGGTCAGCCCCAGCATTTT. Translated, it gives CASSLQGFGQPQHF.

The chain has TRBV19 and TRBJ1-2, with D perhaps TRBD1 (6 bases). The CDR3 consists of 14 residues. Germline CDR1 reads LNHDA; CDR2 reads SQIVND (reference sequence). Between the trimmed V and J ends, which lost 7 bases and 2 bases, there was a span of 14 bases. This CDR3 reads CASKGDISNYGYTF. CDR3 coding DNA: TGTGCCAGTAAAGGGGACATATCAAACTATGGCTACACCTTC.

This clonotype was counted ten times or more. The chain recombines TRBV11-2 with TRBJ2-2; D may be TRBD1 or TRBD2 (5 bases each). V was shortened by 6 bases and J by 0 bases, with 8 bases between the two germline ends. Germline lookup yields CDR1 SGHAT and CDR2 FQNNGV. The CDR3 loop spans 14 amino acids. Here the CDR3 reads CASRWDANTGELFF. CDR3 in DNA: TGTGCCAGCAGGTGGGACGCGAACACCGGGGAGCTGTTTTTT.

This CDR3 reads CASSLGQGTQYF. For the CDR3, the DNA is TGTGCCAGCAGCTTAGGACAGGGAACCCAGTACTTC. J is TRBJ2-5 and V is TRBV7-3; 8 bases are a match to TRBD1. Trimming cost V 2 bases and J 8 bases; bases outside gene matches: 1. Germline V CDR1 and CDR2: SGHTA, FQGTGA. CDR3 length equals 12 residues.

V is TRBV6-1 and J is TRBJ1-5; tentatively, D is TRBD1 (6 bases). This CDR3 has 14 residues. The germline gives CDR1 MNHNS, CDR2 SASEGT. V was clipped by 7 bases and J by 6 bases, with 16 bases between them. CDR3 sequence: CASISRGRSQPQHF. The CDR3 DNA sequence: TGTGCCAGCATCTCCAGGGGACGGAGTCAGCCCCAGCATTTT.

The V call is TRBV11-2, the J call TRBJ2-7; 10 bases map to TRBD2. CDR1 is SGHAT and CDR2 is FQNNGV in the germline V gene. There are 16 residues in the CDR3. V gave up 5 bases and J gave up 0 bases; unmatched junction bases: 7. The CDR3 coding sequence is TGTGCCAGCAGCCCCCGACTAGCGGGTGTCTCCTACGAGCAGTACTTC. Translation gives CASSPRLAGVSYEQYF.

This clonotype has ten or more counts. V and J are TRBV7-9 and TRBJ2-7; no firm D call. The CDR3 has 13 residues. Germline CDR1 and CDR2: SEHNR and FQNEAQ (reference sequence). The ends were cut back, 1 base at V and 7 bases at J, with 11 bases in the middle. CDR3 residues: CASSLVGAKEQYF. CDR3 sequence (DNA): TGTGCCAGCAGCTTAGTCGGCGCGAAAGAGCAGTACTTC.

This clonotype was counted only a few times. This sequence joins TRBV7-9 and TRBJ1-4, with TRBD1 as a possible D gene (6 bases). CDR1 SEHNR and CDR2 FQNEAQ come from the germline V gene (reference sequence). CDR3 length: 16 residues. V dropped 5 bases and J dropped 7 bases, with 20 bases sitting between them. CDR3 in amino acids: CASSLISGGGGEKLFF. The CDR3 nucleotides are TGTGCCAGCAGCCTTATAAGCGGGGGCGGTGGTGAAAAACTGTTTTTT.

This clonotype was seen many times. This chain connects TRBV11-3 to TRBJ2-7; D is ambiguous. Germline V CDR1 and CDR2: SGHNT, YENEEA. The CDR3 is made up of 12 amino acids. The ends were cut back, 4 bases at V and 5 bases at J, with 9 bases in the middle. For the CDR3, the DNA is TGTGCCAGCAGCTCCAATACGGACGAGCAGTACTTC. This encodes CASSSNTDEQYF.

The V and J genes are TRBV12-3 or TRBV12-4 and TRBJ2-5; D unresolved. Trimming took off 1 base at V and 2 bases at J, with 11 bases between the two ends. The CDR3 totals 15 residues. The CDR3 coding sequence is TGTGCCAGCAGTTTAGGATTAGACATACAAGAGACCCAGTACTTC. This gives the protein CASSLGLDIQETQYF.

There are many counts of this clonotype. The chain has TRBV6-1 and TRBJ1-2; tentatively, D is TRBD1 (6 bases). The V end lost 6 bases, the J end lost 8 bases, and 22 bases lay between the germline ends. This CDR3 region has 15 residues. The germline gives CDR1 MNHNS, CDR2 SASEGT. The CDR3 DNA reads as TGTGCCAGCAGCCAGACCCCAGAAGGGGGAGTAGGCTACACCTTC. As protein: CASSQTPEGGVGYTF.

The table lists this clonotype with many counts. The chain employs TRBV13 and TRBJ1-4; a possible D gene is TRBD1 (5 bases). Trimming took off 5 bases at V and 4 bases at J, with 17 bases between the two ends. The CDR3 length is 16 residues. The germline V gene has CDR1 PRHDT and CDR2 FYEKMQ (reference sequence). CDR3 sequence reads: CASSGSPGLSNEKLFF. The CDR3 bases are TGTGCCAGCAGCGGATCACCGGGACTAAGTAATGAAAAACTGTTTTTT.

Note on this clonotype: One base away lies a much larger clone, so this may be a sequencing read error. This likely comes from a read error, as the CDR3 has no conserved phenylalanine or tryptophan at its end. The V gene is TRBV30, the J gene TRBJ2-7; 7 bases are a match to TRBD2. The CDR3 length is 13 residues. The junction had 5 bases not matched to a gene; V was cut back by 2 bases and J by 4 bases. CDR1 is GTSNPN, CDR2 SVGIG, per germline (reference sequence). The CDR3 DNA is TGTGCCTGGAGTCGCGGGGGTTCGTACGAGCAGTACCTC. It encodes CAWSRGGSYEQYL.

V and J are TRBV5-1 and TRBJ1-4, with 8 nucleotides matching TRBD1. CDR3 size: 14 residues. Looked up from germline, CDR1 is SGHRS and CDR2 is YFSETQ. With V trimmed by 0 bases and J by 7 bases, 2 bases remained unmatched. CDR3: CASSLGTGPEKLFF. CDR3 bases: TGCGCCAGCAGCTTGGGGACAGGGCCTGAAAAACTGTTTTTT.

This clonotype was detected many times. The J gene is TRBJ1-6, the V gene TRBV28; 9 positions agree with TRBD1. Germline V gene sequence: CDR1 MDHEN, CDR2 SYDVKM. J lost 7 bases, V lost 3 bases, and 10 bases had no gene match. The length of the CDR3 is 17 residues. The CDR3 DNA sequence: TGTGCCAGCAGTTTTCACGGACAGGGGAGGAAAAATTCACCCCTCCACTTT. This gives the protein CASSFHGQGRKNSPLHF.

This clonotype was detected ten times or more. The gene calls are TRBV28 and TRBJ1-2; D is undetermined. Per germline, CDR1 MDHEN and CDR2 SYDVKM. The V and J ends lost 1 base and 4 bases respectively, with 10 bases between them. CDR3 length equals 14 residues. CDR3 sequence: CASSLFQRFYGYTF. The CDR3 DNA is TGTGCCAGCAGTTTATTTCAGAGGTTCTATGGCTACACCTTC.

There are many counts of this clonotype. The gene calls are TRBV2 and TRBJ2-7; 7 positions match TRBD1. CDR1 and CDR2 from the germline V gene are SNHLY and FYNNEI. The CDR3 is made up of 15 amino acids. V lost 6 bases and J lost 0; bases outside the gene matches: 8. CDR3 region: CASSQTWDSSYEQYF. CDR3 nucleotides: TGTGCCAGCAGCCAGACCTGGGACAGCTCCTACGAGCAGTACTTC.

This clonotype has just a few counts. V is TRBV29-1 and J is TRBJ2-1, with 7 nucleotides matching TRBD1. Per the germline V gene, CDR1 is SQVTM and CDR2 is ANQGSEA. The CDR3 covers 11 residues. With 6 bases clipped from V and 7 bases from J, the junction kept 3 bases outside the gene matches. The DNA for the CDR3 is TGCAGCGTCGACAGGGCAAATGAGCAGTTCTTC. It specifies CSVDRANEQFF.

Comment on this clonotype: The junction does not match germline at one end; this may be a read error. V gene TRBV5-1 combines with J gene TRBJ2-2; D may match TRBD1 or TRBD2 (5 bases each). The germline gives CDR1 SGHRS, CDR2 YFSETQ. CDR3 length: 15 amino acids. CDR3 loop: CASSLVGTSTGKLFF. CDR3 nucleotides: TGCGCCAGCAGCTTGGTGGGGACGAGCACCGGGAAGCTGTTTTTT.

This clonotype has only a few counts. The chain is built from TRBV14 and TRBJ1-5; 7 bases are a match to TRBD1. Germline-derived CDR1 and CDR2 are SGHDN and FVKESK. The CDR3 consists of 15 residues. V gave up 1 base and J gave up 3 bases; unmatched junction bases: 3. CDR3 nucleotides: TGTGCCAGCAGCCAAGGGGGACAGTTCAATCAGCCCCAGCATTTT. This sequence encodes CASSQGGQFNQPQHF. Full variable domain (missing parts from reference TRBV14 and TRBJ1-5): EAGVTQFPSHSVIEKGQTVTLRCDPISGHDNLYWYRRVMGKEIKFLLHFVKESKQDESGMPNNRFLAERTGGTYSTLKVQPAELEDSGVYFCASSQGGQFNQPQHFGDGTRLSIL.

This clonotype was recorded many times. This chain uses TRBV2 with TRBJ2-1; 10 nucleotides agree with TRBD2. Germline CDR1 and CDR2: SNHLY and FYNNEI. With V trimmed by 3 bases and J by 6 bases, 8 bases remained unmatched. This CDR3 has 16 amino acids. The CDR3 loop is CASSEYVGLAVNEQFF. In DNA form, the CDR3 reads TGTGCCAGCAGTGAGTATGTCGGACTAGCGGTCAATGAGCAGTTCTTC.